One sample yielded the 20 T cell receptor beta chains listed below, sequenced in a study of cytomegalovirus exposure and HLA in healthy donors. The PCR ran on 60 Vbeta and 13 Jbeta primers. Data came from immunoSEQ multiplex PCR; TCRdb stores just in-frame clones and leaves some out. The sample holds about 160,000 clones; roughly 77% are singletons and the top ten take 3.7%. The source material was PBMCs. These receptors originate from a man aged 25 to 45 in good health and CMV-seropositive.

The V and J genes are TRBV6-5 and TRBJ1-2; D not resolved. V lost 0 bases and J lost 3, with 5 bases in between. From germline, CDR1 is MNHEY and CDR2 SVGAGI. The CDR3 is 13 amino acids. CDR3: CASSYSGDYGYTF. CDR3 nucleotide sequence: TGTGCCAGCAGTTACTCCGGGGACTATGGCTACACCTTC.

CDR3 DNA sequence: TGCGCCAGCAGTGAGACGGACAGCCAGAATTCACCCCTCCACTTT. Its translation is CASSETDSQNSPLHF. The J gene is TRBJ1-6, the V gene TRBV10-1; possible D gene TRBD1, 6 bases. The germline gives CDR1 WNHNN, CDR2 SYGVQD (reference sequence). This CDR3 is built from 15 residues. Deletions cut 2 bases from V and 7 bases from J, with 12 bases between.

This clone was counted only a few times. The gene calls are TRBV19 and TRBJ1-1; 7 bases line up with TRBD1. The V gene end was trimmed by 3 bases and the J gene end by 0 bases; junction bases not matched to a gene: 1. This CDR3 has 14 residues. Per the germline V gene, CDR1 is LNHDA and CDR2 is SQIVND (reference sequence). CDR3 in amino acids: CASSMDRLNTEAFF. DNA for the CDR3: TGTGCCAGTAGTATGGACAGGCTGAACACTGAAGCTTTCTTT.

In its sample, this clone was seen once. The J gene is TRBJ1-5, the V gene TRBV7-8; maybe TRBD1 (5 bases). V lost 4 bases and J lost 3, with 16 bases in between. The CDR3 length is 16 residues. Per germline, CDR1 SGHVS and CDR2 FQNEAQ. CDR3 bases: TGTGCCAGCAGCTCAGGTGTCGGGGGAACCAATCAGCCCCAGCATTTT. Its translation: CASSSGVGGTNQPQHF.

The CDR3 bases are TGTGCCATCAGTGAGTCAACTAGCGGGTCCACAGATACGCAGTATTTT. The encoded protein is CAISESTSGSTDTQYF. The rearrangement uses TRBV10-3 and TRBJ2-3; 9 nucleotides align to TRBD2. Per germline, CDR1 ENHRY and CDR2 SYGVKD. After removal of 0 bases from V and 2 bases from J, the junction contained 3 bases not matched to a gene. The length of the CDR3 is 16 residues.

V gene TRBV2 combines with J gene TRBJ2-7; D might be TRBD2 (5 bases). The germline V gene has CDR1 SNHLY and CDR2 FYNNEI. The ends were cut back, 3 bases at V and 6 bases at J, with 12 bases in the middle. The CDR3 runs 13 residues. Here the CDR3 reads CASSEGSWGEQYF. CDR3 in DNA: TGTGCCAGCAGTGAGGGGAGTTGGGGCGAGCAGTACTTC.

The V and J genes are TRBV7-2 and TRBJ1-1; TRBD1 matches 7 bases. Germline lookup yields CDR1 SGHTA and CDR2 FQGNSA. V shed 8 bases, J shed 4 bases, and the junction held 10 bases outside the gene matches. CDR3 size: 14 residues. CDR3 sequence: CASGRRGYFTEAFF. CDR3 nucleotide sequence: TGTGCCAGCGGACGCAGGGGGTATTTCACTGAAGCTTTCTTT.

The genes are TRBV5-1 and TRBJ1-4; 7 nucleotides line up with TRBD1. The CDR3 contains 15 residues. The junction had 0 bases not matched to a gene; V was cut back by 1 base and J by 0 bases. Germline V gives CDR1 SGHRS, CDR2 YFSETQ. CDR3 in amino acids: CASSLTGATNEKLFF. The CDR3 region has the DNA TGCGCCAGCAGCTTGACAGGGGCAACTAATGAAAAACTGTTTTTT.

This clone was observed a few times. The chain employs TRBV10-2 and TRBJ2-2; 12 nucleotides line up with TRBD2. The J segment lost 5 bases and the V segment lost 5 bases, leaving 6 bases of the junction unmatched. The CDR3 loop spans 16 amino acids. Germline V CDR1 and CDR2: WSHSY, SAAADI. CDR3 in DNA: TGCGCCAGCAGTCGGCTAGCGGGGGGGGAAACCGGGGAGCTGTTTTTT. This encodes CASSRLAGGETGELFF.

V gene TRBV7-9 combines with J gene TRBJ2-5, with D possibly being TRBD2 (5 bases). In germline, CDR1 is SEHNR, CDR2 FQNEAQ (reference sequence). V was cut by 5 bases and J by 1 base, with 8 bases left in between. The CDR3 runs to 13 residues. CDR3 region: CASSRGSQETQYF. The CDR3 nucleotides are TGTGCCAGCAGCCGAGGGTCCCAAGAGACCCAGTACTTC.

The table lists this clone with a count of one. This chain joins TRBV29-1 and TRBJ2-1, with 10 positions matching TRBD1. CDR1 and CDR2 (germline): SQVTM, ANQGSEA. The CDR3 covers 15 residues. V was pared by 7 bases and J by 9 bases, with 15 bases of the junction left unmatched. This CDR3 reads CSGTGGESLEPEQFF. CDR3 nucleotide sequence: TGCAGCGGGACAGGGGGAGAATCCCTGGAGCCTGAGCAGTTCTTC.

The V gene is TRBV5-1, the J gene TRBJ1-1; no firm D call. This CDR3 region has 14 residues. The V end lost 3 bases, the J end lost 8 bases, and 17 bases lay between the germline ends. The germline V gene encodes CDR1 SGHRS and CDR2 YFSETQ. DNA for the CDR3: TGCGCCAGCAGCTACTATAATGCAGGAGGGGAAGCTTTCTTT. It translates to CASSYYNAGGEAFF.

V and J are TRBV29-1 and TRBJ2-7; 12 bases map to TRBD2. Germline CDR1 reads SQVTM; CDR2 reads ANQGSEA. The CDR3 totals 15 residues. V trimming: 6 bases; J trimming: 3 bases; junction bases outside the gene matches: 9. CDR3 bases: TGCAGCGTCCGATCTTCGACTAGCGGGGGCTACGAGCAGTACTTC. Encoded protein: CSVRSSTSGGYEQYF.

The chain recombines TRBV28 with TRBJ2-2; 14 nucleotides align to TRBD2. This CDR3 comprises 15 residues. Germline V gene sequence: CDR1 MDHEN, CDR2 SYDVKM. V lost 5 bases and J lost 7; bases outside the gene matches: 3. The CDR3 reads CASSLGLAGGGELFF. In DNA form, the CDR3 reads TGTGCCAGCAGTCTAGGACTAGCGGGGGGCGGGGAGCTGTTTTTT.

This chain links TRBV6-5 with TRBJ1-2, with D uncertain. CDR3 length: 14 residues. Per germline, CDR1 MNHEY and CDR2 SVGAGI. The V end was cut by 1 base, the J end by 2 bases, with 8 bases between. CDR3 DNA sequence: TGTGCCAGCAGTTACTTTGCGGGGAACTATGGCTACACCTTC. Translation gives CASSYFAGNYGYTF.

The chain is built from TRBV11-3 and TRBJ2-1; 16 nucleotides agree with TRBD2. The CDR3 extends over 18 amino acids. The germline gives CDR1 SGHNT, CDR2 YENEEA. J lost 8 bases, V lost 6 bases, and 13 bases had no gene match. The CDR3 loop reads CASSNLGTSGGAGDEQFF. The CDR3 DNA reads TGTGCCAGCAGTAACCTCGGGACTAGCGGGGGGGCAGGCGATGAGCAGTTCTTC.

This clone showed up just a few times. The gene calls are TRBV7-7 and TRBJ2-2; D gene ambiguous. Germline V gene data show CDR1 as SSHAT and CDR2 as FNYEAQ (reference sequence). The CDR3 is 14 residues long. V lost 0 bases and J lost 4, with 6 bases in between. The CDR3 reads CASSLAEATGELFF. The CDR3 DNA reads TGTGCCAGCAGCTTAGCTGAGGCCACCGGGGAGCTGTTTTTT.

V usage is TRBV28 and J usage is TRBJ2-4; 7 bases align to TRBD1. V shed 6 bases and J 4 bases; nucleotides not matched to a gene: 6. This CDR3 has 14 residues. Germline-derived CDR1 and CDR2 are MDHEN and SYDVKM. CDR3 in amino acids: CASRQGQVKNIQYF. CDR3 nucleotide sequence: TGTGCCAGCAGACAAGGACAGGTTAAAAACATTCAGTACTTC.

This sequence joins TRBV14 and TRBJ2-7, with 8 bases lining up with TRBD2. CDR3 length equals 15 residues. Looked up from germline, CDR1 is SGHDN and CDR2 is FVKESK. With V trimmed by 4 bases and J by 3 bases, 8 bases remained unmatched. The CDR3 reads CASSPLAGGNYEQYF. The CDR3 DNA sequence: TGTGCCAGCAGCCCCCTCGCGGGGGGAAACTACGAGCAGTACTTC.

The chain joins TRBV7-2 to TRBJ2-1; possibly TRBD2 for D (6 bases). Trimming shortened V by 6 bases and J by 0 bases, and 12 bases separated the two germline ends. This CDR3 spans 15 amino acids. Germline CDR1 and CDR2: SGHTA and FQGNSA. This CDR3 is CASREGRSSYNEQFF. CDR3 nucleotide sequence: TGTGCCAGCAGGGAGGGGCGTTCCTCCTACAATGAGCAGTTCTTC.